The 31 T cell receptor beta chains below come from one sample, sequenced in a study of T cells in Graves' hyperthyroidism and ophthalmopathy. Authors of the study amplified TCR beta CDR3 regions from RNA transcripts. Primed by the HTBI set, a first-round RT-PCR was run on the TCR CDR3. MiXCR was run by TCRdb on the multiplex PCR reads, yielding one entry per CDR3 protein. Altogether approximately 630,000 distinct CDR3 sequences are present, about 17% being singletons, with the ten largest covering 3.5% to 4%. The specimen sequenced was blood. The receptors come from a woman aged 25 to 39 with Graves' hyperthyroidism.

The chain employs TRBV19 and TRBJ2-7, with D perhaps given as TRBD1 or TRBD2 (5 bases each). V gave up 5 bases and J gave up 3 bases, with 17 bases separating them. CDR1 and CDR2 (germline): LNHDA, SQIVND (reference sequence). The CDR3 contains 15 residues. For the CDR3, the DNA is TGTGCCAGTAGTCTCAGTACCGGGACCTACTACGAGCAGTACTTC. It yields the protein CASSLSTGTYYEQYF. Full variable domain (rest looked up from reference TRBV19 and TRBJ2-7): DGGITQSPKYLFRKEGQNVTLSCEQNLNHDAMYWYRQDPGQGLRLIYYSQIVNDFQKGDIAEGYSVSREKKESFPLTVTSAQKNPTAFYLCASSLSTGTYYEQYFGPGTRLTVT.

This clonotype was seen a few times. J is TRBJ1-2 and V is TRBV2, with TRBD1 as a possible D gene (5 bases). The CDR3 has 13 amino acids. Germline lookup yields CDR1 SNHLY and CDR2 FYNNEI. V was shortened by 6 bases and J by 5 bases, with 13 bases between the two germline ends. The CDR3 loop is CASSVTATYGYTF. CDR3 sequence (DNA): TGTGCCAGCAGCGTGACAGCTACTTATGGCTACACCTTC.

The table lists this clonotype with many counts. CDR3: CASGFPGVTDTQYF. Written as DNA, the CDR3 is TGTGCTAGTGGTTTCCCCGGGGTGACAGATACGCAGTATTTT. This chain links TRBV12-5 with TRBJ2-3, with D possibly TRBD2 on 5 matching bases. The V gene's germline CDR1 is LGHNT and CDR2 FRNRAP. The ends were cut back, 3 bases at V and 3 bases at J, with 10 bases in the middle. The CDR3 totals 14 residues.

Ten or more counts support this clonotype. The DNA of the CDR3 is TGTGCCAGCAGTTTACGGGATACAGGGCTGGAGACCCAGTACTTC. Translated: CASSLRDTGLETQYF. The V gene is TRBV28, the J gene TRBJ2-5; tentative D call: TRBD1 (6 bases). Germline CDR1 reads MDHEN; CDR2 reads SYDVKM. Trimming cost V 2 bases and J 5 bases, with 15 bases left between them. CDR3 size: 15 residues.

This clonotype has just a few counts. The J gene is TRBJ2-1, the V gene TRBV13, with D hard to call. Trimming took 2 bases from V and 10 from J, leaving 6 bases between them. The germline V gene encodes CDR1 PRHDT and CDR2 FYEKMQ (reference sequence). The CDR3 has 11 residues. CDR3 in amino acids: CASSLMAEQFF. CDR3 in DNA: TGTGCCAGCAGCTTAATGGCCGAGCAGTTCTTC.

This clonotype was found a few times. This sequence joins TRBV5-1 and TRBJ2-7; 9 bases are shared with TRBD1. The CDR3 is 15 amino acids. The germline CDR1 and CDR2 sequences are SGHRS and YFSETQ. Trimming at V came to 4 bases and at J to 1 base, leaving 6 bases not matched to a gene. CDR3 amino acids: CASSVGDRVSYEQYF. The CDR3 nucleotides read TGCGCCAGCAGCGTTGGGGACAGGGTATCCTACGAGCAGTACTTC.

CDR3 in amino acids: CASRPSGNYNEQFF. CDR3 nucleotide sequence: TGCGCCAGCAGACCTAGCGGGAACTACAATGAGCAGTTCTTC. The chain couples TRBV5-1 to TRBJ2-1; 9 positions agree with TRBD2. The CDR3 totals 14 residues. The germline V gene has CDR1 SGHRS and CDR2 YFSETQ. Trimming removed 5 bases from V and 3 bases from J; junction bases left unmatched: 3.

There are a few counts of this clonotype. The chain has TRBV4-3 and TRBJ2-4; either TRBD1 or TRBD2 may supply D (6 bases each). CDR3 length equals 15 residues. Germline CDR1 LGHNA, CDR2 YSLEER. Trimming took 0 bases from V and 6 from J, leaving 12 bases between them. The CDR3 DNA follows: TGCGCCAGCAGCCAAGATAGGGGGGAGCCAAACATTCAGTACTTC. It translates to CASSQDRGEPNIQYF.

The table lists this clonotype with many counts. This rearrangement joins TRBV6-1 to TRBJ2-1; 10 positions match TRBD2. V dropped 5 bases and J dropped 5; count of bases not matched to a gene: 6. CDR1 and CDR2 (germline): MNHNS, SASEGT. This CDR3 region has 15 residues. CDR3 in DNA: TGTGCCAGCAGTACCGGGACTAGCGTAAACAATGAGCAGTTCTTC. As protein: CASSTGTSVNNEQFF.

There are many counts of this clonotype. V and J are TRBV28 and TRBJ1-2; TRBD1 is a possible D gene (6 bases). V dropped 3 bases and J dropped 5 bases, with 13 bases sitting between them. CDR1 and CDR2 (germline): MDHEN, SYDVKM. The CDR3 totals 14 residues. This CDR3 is CASSLGGRLYGYTF. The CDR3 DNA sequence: TGTGCCAGCAGTTTGGGGGGGCGCTTATATGGCTACACCTTC.

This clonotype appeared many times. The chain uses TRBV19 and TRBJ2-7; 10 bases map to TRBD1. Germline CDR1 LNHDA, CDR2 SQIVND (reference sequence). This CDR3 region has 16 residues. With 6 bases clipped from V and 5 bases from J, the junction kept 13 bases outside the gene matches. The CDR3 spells CASRPPPGQGLNEQYF. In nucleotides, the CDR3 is TGTGCCAGTAGGCCGCCTCCGGGACAGGGGCTTAACGAGCAGTACTTC.

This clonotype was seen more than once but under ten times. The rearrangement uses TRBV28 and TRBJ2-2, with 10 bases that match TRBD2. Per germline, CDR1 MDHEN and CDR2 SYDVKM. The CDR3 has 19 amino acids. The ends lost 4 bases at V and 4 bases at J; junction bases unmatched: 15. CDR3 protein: CASSSFLLGLAERTGELFF. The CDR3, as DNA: TGTGCCAGCAGTTCTTTTCTATTAGGACTAGCGGAACGCACCGGGGAGCTGTTTTTT.

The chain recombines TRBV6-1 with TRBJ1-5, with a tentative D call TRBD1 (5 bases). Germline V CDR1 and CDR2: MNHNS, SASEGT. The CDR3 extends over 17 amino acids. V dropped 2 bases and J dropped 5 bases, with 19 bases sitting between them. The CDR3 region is CASSERWQGIGHQPQHF. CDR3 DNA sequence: TGTGCCAGCAGTGAAAGGTGGCAGGGAATCGGTCATCAGCCCCAGCATTTT.

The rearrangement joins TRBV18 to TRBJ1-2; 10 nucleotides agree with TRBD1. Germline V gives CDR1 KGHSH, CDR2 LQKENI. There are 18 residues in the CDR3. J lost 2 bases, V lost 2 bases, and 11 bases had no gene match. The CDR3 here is CASSPFKGDRGANYGYTF. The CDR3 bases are TGTGCCAGCTCACCATTTAAGGGGGACAGGGGAGCCAACTATGGCTACACCTTC.

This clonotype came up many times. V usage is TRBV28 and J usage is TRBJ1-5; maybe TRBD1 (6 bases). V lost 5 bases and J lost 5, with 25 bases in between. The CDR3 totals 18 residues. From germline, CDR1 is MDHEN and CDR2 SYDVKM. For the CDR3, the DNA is TGTGCCAGCAGTCGACGTGGGACAAGGTGGGGGAGCCATCAGCCCCAGCATTTT. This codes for CASSRRGTRWGSHQPQHF.

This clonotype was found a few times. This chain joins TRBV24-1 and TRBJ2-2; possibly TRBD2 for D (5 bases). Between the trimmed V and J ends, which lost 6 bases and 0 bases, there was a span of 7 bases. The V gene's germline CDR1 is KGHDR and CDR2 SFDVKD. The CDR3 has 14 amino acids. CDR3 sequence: CATSPGSNTGELFF. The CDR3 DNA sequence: TGTGCCACCAGTCCGGGATCGAACACCGGGGAGCTGTTTTTT.

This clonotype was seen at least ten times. CDR3 sequence reads: CASSSQKNQPQHF. The CDR3 DNA sequence: TGTGCCAGCTCATCTCAAAAAAATCAGCCCCAGCATTTT. The chain couples TRBV18 to TRBJ1-5; D is uncertain. Germline V gene data show CDR1 as KGHSH and CDR2 as LQKENI. With 5 bases removed from V and 4 bases from J, the gap between germline ends came to 9 bases. This CDR3 contains 13 residues.

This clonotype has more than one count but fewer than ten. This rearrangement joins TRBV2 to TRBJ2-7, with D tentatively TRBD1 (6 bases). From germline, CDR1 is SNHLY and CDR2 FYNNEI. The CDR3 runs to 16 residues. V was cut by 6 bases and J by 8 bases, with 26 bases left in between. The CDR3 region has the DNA TGTGCCAGCAGCACCCAGACAGGCACCGGGCCTCTCAAGCAGTACTTC. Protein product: CASSTQTGTGPLKQYF. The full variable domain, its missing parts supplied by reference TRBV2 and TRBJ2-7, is EPEVTQTPSHQVTQMGQEVILRCVPISNHLYFYWYRQILGQKVEFLVSFYNNEISEKSEIFDDQFSVERPDGSNFTLKIRSTKLEDSAMYFCASSTQTGTGPLKQYFGPGTRLTVT.

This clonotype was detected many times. This CDR3 reads CASSYEDMSSYEQYF. The CDR3 bases are TGTGCCAGCAGTTACGAGGACATGAGCTCCTACGAGCAGTACTTC. This chain joins TRBV6-2 or TRBV6-3 and TRBJ2-7; tentatively, D is TRBD1 (5 bases). CDR3 length: 15 amino acids. V lost 2 bases, J lost 0 bases, and 11 bases lay in between. Germline-derived CDR1 and CDR2 are MNHEY and SVGEGT.

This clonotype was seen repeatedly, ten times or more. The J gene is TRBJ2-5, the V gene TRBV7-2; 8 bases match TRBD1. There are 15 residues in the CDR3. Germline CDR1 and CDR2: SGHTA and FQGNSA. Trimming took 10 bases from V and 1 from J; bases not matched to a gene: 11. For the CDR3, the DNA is TGTGCCACTCTAAGGACAGGGAGTTCCCAAGAGACCCAGTACTTC. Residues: CATLRTGSSQETQYF.

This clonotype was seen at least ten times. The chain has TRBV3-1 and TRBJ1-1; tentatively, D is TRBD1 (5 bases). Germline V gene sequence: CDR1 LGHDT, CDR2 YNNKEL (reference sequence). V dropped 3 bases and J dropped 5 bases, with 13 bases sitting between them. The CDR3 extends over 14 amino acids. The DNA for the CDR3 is TGTGCCAGCAGCCAGGGAGGGACTAGAACTGAAGCTTTCTTT. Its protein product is CASSQGGTRTEAFF.

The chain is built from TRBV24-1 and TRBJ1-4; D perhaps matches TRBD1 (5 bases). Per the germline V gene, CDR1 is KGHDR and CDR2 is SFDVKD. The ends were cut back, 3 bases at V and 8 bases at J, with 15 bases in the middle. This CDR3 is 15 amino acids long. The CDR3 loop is CATSDTRTSGEKLFF. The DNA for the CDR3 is TGTGCCACCAGTGATACTAGGACAAGCGGGGAAAAACTGTTTTTT.

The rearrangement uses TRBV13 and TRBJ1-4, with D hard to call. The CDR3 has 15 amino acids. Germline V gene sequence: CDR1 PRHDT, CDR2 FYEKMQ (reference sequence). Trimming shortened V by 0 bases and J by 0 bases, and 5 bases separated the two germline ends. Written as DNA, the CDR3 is TGTGCCAGCAGCTTAGGCGTGGCAACTAATGAAAAACTGTTTTTT. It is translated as CASSLGVATNEKLFF. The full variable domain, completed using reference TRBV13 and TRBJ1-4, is AAGVIQSPRHLIKEKRETATLKCYPIPRHDTVYWYQQGPGQDPQFLISFYEKMQSDKGSIPDRFSAQQFSDYHSELNMSSLELGDSALYFCASSLGVATNEKLFFGSGTQLSVL.

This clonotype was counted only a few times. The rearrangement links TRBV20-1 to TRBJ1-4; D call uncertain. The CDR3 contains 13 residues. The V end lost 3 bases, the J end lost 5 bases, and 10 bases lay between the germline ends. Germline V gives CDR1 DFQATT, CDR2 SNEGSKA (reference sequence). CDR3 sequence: CSASLGMNEKLFF. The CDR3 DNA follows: TGCAGTGCTAGTTTAGGGATGAATGAAAAACTGTTTTTT.

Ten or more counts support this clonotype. The CDR3 DNA reads TGTGCCAGCAGTGAATGGGGCGGAGGGAGCGAGCAGTACTTC. Its protein product is CASSEWGGGSEQYF. The chain links TRBV2 to TRBJ2-7; maybe TRBD2 (6 bases). V lost 2 bases and J 6 bases, leaving 14 bases between the germline ends. Germline CDR1 is SNHLY and CDR2 is FYNNEI. The CDR3 sequence is 14 residues long.

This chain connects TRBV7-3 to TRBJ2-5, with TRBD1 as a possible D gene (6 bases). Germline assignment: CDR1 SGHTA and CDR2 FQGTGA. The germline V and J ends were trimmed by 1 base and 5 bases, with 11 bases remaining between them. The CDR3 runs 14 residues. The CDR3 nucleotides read TGTGCCAGCAGCTTAAGCCGGGACATGGAGACCCAGTACTTC. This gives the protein CASSLSRDMETQYF. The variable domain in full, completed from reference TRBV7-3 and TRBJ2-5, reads GAGVSQTPSNKVTEKGKYVELRCDPISGHTALYWYRQSLGQGPEFLIYFQGTGAADDSGLPNDRFFAVRPEGSVSTLKIQRTERGDSAVYLCASSLSRDMETQYFGPGTRLLVL.

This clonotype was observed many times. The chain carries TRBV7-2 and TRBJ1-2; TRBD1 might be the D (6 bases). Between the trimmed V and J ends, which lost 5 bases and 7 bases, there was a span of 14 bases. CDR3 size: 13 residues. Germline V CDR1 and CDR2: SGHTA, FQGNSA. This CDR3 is CASSPSAGVGYTF. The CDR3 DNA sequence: TGTGCCAGCAGCCCCTCCGCAGGGGTTGGCTACACCTTC.

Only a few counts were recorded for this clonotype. This CDR3 is CASSSGGFANEQFF. The CDR3 coding sequence is TGTGCCAGCAGTTCTGGAGGGTTCGCTAATGAGCAGTTCTTC. J is TRBJ2-1 and V is TRBV27; D might be TRBD2 (6 bases). This CDR3 contains 14 residues. With 4 bases removed from V and 7 bases from J, the gap between germline ends came to 14 bases. CDR1 is MNHEY and CDR2 is SMNVEV in the germline V gene (reference sequence).

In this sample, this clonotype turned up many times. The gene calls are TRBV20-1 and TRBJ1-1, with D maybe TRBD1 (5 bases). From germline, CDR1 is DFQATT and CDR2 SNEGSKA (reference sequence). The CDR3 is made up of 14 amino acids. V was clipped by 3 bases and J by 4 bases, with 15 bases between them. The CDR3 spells CSARDRGLGTEAFF. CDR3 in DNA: TGCAGTGCTAGGGATAGGGGTTTGGGCACTGAAGCTTTCTTT.

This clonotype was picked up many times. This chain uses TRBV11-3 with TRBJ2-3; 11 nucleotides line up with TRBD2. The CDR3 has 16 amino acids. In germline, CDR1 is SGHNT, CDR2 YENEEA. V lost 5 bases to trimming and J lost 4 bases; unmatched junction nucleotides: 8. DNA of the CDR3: TGTGCCAGCAGCCCTAGGACTAGCGGGCTAGCAGATACGCAGTATTTT. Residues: CASSPRTSGLADTQYF.

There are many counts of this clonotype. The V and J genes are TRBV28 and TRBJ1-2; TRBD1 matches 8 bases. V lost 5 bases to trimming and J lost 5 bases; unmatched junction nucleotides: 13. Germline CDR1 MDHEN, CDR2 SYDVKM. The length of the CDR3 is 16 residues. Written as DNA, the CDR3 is TGTGCCAGCAGTGGGGGGGACAGGTCGCTCGCTTATGGCTACACCTTC. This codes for CASSGGDRSLAYGYTF.